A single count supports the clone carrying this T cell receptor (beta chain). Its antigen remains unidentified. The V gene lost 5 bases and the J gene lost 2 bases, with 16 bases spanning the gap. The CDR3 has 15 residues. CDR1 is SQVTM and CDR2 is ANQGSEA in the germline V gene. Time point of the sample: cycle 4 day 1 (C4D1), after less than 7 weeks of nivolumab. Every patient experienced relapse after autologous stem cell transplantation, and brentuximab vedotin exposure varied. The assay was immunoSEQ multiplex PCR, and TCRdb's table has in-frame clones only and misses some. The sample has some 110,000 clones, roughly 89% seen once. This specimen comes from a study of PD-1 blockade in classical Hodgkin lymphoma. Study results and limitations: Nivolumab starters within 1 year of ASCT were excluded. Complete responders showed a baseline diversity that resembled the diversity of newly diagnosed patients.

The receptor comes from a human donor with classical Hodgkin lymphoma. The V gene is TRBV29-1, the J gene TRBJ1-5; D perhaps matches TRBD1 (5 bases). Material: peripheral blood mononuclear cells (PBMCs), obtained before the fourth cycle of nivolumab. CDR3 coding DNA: TGCAGCGTTCTTATCGCAGGGATACGCAATCAGCCCCAGCATTTT. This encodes CSVLIAGIRNQPQHF.